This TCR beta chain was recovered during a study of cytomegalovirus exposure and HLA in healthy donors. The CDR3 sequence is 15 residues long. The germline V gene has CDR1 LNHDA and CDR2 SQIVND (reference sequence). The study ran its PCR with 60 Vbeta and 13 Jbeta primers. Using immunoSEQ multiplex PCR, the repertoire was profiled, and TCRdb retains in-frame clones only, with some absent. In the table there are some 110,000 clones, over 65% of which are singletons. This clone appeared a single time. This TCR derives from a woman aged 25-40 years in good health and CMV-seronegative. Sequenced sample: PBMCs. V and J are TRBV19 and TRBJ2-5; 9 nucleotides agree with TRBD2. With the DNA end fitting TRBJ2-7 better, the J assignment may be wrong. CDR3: CASSVGLARYDEQYF. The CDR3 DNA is TGTGCCAGTAGTGTGGGACTAGCCCGCTACGACGAGCAGTACTTC.